This TCR beta chain was retrieved from a study of blood T cell repertoires in COVID-19. At the level of the study: The analysed material was cDNA or gDNA that came from T cells, B-cell-depleted T cells, or PBMCs.

Sequencing was performed with immunoSEQ multiplex PCR; in TCRdb, only in-frame clones are kept and a portion is missing. This sample has around 60,000 clones, with 88% found just once. The V end was cut by 0 bases, the J end by 2 bases, with 8 bases between. In germline, CDR1 is SGHRS, CDR2 YFSETQ. The CDR3 consists of 14 residues. The J gene is TRBJ2-5, the V gene TRBV5-1; D uncertain. The clonotype comes from a man aged 50 or older with active COVID-19. Sequencing used peripheral blood. CDR3 bases: TGCGCCAGCAGCTTGGCCTTGAGTCAAGAGACCCAGTACTTC. Translation: CASSLALSQETQYF. The variable domain in full, with the rest retrieved from reference TRBV5-1 and TRBJ2-5, is KAGVTQTPRYLIKTRGQQVTLSCSPISGHRSVSWYQQTPGQGLQFLFEYFSETQRNKGNFPGRFSGRQFSNSRSEMNVSTLELGDSALYLCASSLALSQETQYFGPGTRLLVL.